This passage covers 15 T cell receptor beta chains from one sample sequenced in a study of T cells after yellow fever vaccination. TCRdb redid the calling of the 5' RACE reads with MiXCR, one entry per CDR3 protein. This sample carries some 550,000 distinct CDR3 sequences, roughly 19% of them seen once, and the ten largest clones take roughly an eighth. The sample was PBMCs, taken 15 days after the yellow fever booster vaccination. These receptors came from a man aged 30 to 45 who received the YFV17D yellow fever vaccine.

The chain is built from TRBV7-8 and TRBJ1-2; tentative D call: TRBD1 (5 bases). Germline V gene lookup returns CDR1 SGHVS and CDR2 FQNEAQ. The CDR3 totals 14 residues. The germline V and J ends were trimmed by 5 bases and 4 bases, with 14 bases remaining between them. Here the CDR3 DNA reads TGTGCCAGCAGCCTGATCCAGGGTTCCTATGGCTACACCTTC. This encodes CASSLIQGSYGYTF.

This clonotype was seen a few times. The rearrangement links TRBV6-2 or TRBV6-3 to TRBJ2-5; D is possibly TRBD1 (5 bases). Germline V gene lookup returns CDR1 MNHEY and CDR2 SVGEGT. The CDR3 covers 14 residues. Between the trimmed V and J ends, which lost 2 bases and 4 bases, there was a span of 11 bases. CDR3 DNA sequence: TGTGCCAGCAGTTACCATCAGGGATCAGAGACCCAGTACTTC. This encodes CASSYHQGSETQYF.

This clonotype was seen many times. The junction departs from the called germline gene at one end, perhaps through a read error. The chain is built from TRBV12-3 or TRBV12-4 and TRBJ2-3, with 8 bases aligning to TRBD1. CDR3 length: 15 residues. Here the CDR3 DNA reads TGTGCCACCAGTTTGGGGGACAGGAACACAGATACGCAGTATTTT. This gives the protein CATSLGDRNTDTQYF.

The chain employs TRBV7-9 and TRBJ1-4; D is unclear. CDR3 length: 16 amino acids. Per germline, CDR1 SEHNR and CDR2 FQNEAQ (reference sequence). Trimming cost V 5 bases and J 0 bases, with 13 bases left between them. The CDR3 nucleotides read TGTGCCAGCAGCCCCCAGGCAGAGACAACTAATGAAAAACTGTTTTTT. The encoded protein is CASSPQAETTNEKLFF.

The chain is built from TRBV9 and TRBJ2-1, with 12 bases that match TRBD2. The trim removed 0 bases at V and 1 base at J, leaving 5 bases unmatched. CDR1 is SGDLS and CDR2 is YYNGEE in the germline V gene. The CDR3 spans 18 residues. CDR3 sequence reads: CASSVATSGRWSYNEQFF. The CDR3 region has the DNA TGTGCCAGCAGCGTAGCTACTAGCGGGAGGTGGTCCTACAATGAGCAGTTCTTC.

J is TRBJ2-2 and V is TRBV3-1; 11 nucleotides agree with TRBD2. CDR1 is LGHDT and CDR2 is YNNKEL in the germline V gene (reference sequence). Unmatched junction bases numbered 10, after V lost 6 bases and J lost 4 bases. The CDR3 totals 17 residues. This CDR3 reads CASRHLGSGRATGELFF. CDR3 bases: TGTGCCAGCAGGCATTTGGGTAGCGGGAGGGCCACCGGGGAGCTGTTTTTT. Full variable domain (remainder filled in from reference TRBV3-1 and TRBJ2-2): DTAVSQTPKYLVTQMGNDKSIKCEQNLGHDTMYWYKQDSKKFLKIMFSYNNKELIINETVPNRFSPKSPDKAHLNLHINSLELGDSAVYFCASRHLGSGRATGELFFGEGSRLTVL.

This clonotype was recorded once. The V gene is TRBV18, the J gene TRBJ2-1; D remains ambiguous. The V gene's germline CDR1 is KGHSH and CDR2 LQKENI. V shed 3 bases and J shed 4 bases, with 13 bases lying between them. This CDR3 spans 15 amino acids. The CDR3 DNA reads as TGTGCCAGCTCACCTTTAGCAACCGTTTACAATGAGCAGTTCTTC. Amino acid sequence: CASSPLATVYNEQFF.

J is TRBJ1-4 and V is TRBV10-3; TRBD1 is a possible D gene (6 bases). V lost 10 bases and J lost 4, with 13 bases in between. Per the germline V gene, CDR1 is ENHRY and CDR2 is SYGVKD. CDR3 size: 13 residues. This CDR3 reads CATHRDNNEKLFF. The DNA of the CDR3 is TGTGCCACCCACCGGGACAATAATGAAAAACTGTTTTTT.

V is TRBV7-2 and J is TRBJ2-4, with D possibly TRBD1 on 5 matching bases. From germline, CDR1 is SGHTA and CDR2 FQGNSA. The CDR3 contains 12 residues. CDR3 amino acids: CAETAGKNIQYF. The CDR3 DNA is TGTGCAGAGACCGCAGGGAAGAACATTCAGTACTTC.

This clonotype has just a few counts. The chain has TRBV19 and TRBJ2-7; D tentatively reads TRBD1 or TRBD2 (5 bases each). The CDR3 runs to 14 residues. Germline CDR1 LNHDA, CDR2 SQIVND (reference sequence). Trimming removed 3 bases at V and 9 bases at J, with 18 bases between. The CDR3 nucleotides read TGTGCCAGTAGTATTCCGGGGCAGCCACACCGGCAGTACTTC. Its translation is CASSIPGQPHRQYF. Full variable domain (outside the CDR3, taken from reference TRBV19 and TRBJ2-7): DGGITQSPKYLFRKEGQNVTLSCEQNLNHDAMYWYRQDPGQGLRLIYYSQIVNDFQKGDIAEGYSVSREKKESFPLTVTSAQKNPTAFYLCASSIPGQPHRQYFGPGTRLTVT.

The chain recombines TRBV5-1 with TRBJ2-2; 7 nucleotides match TRBD1. This CDR3 contains 16 residues. Losses at the gene ends were 4 bases for V and 3 bases for J; bases not matched to a gene: 9. Germline CDR1 is SGHRS and CDR2 is YFSETQ. The CDR3, as DNA: TGCGCCAGCAGCCTCCCGGGACAGATAGACACCGGGGAGCTGTTTTTT. Translated, it gives CASSLPGQIDTGELFF.

This clonotype was seen just once. The rearrangement links TRBV28 to TRBJ2-3; D not certain. The V and J ends lost 7 bases and 1 base respectively, with 12 bases between them. Germline V CDR1 and CDR2: MDHEN, SYDVKM. This CDR3 is built from 14 residues. CDR3 in amino acids: CASKAIYRTDTQYF. In DNA, the CDR3 is TGTGCCAGCAAGGCCATTTACCGCACAGATACGCAGTATTTT.

This chain joins TRBV20-1 and TRBJ2-3, with TRBD2 matching over 8 bases. CDR1 and CDR2 (germline): DFQATT, SNEGSKA (reference sequence). CDR3 length: 14 residues. J gave up 1 base and V 5 bases, and 5 bases lay outside the gene matches. Here the CDR3 reads CSAAGGVRTDTQYF. As DNA, the CDR3 is TGCAGTGCTGCGGGGGGAGTCCGCACAGATACGCAGTATTTT.

The chain couples TRBV25-1 to TRBJ2-4; 7 positions match TRBD1. Germline CDR1 and CDR2: MGHDK and SYGVNS. The CDR3 runs to 14 residues. V lost 9 bases and J lost 0; bases outside the gene matches: 5. CDR3 region: CASRGQPAKNIQYF. The CDR3 nucleotides read TGTGCCAGTAGGGGACAGCCAGCCAAAAACATTCAGTACTTC.

This sequence joins TRBV7-9 and TRBJ2-1, with a possible D match to TRBD2 (7 bases). Germline CDR1 is SEHNR and CDR2 is FQNEAQ (reference sequence). The CDR3 totals 16 residues. The V and J ends lost 8 bases and 4 bases respectively, with 21 bases between them. CDR3 residues: CASPSEGDYLYNEQFF. The CDR3 DNA reads as TGTGCCAGCCCAAGCGAGGGGGACTATCTTTACAATGAGCAGTTCTTC.